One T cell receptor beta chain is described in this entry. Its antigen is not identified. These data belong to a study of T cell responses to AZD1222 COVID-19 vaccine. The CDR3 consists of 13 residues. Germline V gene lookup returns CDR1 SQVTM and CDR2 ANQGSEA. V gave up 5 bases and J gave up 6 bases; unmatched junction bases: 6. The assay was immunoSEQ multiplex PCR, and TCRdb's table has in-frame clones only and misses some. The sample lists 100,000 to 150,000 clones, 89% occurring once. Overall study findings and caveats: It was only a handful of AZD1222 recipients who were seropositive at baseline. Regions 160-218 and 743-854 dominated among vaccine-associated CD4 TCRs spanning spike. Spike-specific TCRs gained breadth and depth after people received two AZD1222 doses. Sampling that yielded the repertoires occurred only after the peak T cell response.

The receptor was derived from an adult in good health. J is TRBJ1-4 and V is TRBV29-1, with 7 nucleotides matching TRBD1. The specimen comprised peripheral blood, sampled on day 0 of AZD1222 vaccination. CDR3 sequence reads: CSVIRTGDEKLFF. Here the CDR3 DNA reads TGCAGCGTTATCCGAACAGGGGATGAAAAACTGTTTTTT.